Following are 19 T cell receptor beta chains from one sample sequenced in a study of spatial heterogeneity in lung cancer. The time point denotes: sample taken at primary tumor resection. TCRdb ran MiXCR on the 5' RACE reads and lists one entry per CDR3 protein. The sample contains tens of thousands of distinct CDR3 sequences, roughly 3% of which appear only once. Sequences were derived from normal lung tissue next to the tumor, sampled at surgery. The receptor source for this set is a male donor with early-stage non-small cell lung cancer.

This clonotype was recorded at least ten times. This chain uses TRBV29-1 with TRBJ2-1, with D possibly being TRBD2 (6 bases). Germline lookup yields CDR1 SQVTM and CDR2 ANQGSEA. Trimming pared 8 bases from V and 7 bases from J, leaving 12 bases between. The CDR3 spans 11 residues. The CDR3 sequence is CSPQRGNEQFF. DNA of the CDR3: TGCAGCCCCCAACGGGGGAATGAGCAGTTCTTC.

Ten or more counts support this clonotype. V gene TRBV3-1 combines with J gene TRBJ1-2; TRBD1 is a possible D gene (6 bases). The CDR3 covers 14 residues. Trimming shortened V by 3 bases and J by 7 bases, and 15 bases separated the two germline ends. The germline V gene encodes CDR1 LGHDT and CDR2 YNNKEL (reference sequence). This chain's CDR3 is CASSHAGVGSGYTF. CDR3 coding DNA: TGTGCCAGCAGCCACGCAGGGGTGGGAAGTGGCTACACCTTC.

This clonotype was seen only a few times. The chain links TRBV27 to TRBJ2-4; no clear D gene. The CDR3 sequence is 13 residues long. The V gene lost 5 bases and the J gene lost 3 bases, with 8 bases spanning the gap. Germline-derived CDR1 and CDR2 are MNHEY and SMNVEV (reference sequence). CDR3 residues: CASSHRVKNIQYF. As DNA, the CDR3 is TGTGCCAGCAGTCACAGAGTCAAAAACATTCAGTACTTC.

This clonotype occurred many times. The CDR3 DNA sequence: TGTGCCAGCAGCTTAGGCTCTAGCGGGAGTGGGTACGAGCAGTACTTC. As protein: CASSLGSSGSGYEQYF. V usage is TRBV7-6 and J usage is TRBJ2-7; 10 nucleotides match TRBD2. The CDR3 runs 16 residues. After removal of 1 base from V and 4 bases from J, the junction contained 7 bases not matched to a gene. The germline CDR1 and CDR2 sequences are SGHVS and FNYEAQ.

This clonotype has at least ten counts. V is TRBV29-1 and J is TRBJ2-3, with 12 bases lining up with TRBD2. This CDR3 is built from 13 residues. Germline V gene data show CDR1 as SQVTM and CDR2 as ANQGSEA. With V trimmed by 7 bases and J by 3 bases, 2 bases remained unmatched. In nucleotides, the CDR3 is TGCAGCGCTAGCGGGGGGGCAACAGATACGCAGTATTTT. It codes for CSASGGATDTQYF.

This clonotype was counted at least ten times. The chain links TRBV25-1 to TRBJ2-3; D gene uncertain. V was trimmed by 3 bases and J by 5 bases, leaving 15 bases between them. Germline V gene sequence: CDR1 MGHDK, CDR2 SYGVNS. The CDR3 covers 15 residues. CDR3 DNA: TGTGCCAGCAGTGATCCCACATACACGTTAGATACGCAGTATTTT. Residues: CASSDPTYTLDTQYF.

This clonotype came up a few times. This chain connects TRBV27 to TRBJ2-2; D not resolved. Trimming stripped 4 bases from V and 1 base from J, with 7 bases between. The CDR3 loop spans 14 amino acids. Germline lookup yields CDR1 MNHEY and CDR2 SMNVEV (reference sequence). CDR3 amino acids: CASSSYRNTGELFF. DNA of the CDR3: TGTGCCAGCAGTTCCTATCGGAACACCGGGGAGCTGTTTTTT.

Ten or more counts support this clonotype. The chain carries TRBV20-1 and TRBJ2-5; 8 positions match TRBD1. This CDR3 is 15 amino acids long. Germline V CDR1 and CDR2: DFQATT, SNEGSKA (reference sequence). V trimming: 5 bases; J trimming: 4 bases; junction bases outside the gene matches: 12. CDR3 nucleotides: TGCAGTGCTTTCGACCCGACAGGGACAGGAGAGACCCAGTACTTC. Its protein product is CSAFDPTGTGETQYF.

In this sample, this clonotype turned up many times. CDR3: CASRLDMFQETQYF. CDR3 nucleotides: TGTGCAAGTCGCTTAGATATGTTTCAAGAGACCCAGTACTTC. The gene calls are TRBV12-2 and TRBJ2-5. TRBV12-2 is annotated as a pseudogene. The CDR3 is 14 amino acids.

This clonotype occurred many times. The chain employs TRBV29-1 and TRBJ1-2, with D uncertain. This CDR3 has 10 residues. The germline V gene has CDR1 SQVTM and CDR2 ANQGSEA. V gave up 4 bases and J gave up 10 bases, with 10 bases separating them. The chain's CDR3 is CSVVDGFYTF. The CDR3 region has the DNA TGCAGCGTTGTGGACGGGTTCTACACCTTC.

This clonotype occurred many times. The chain employs TRBV3-1 and TRBJ1-3; no firm D call. Germline V gives CDR1 LGHDT, CDR2 YNNKEL (reference sequence). The V gene lost 4 bases and the J gene lost 1 base, with 8 bases spanning the gap. The CDR3 extends over 14 amino acids. The CDR3 here is CASSLGSSGNTIYF. In nucleotides, the CDR3 is TGTGCCAGCAGCCTGGGTTCTTCTGGAAACACCATATATTTT.

This clonotype was picked up many times. The chain uses TRBV7-8 and TRBJ2-3; the D gene is possibly TRBD2 (6 bases). There are 16 residues in the CDR3. Germline loops: CDR1 SGHVS, CDR2 FQNEAQ. The V end was cut by 5 bases, the J end by 3 bases, with 18 bases between. In DNA, the CDR3 is TGTGCCAGCAGCCGTACCTGGTCAGGAGGGACAGATACGCAGTATTTT. This encodes CASSRTWSGGTDTQYF.

Many counts were recorded for this clonotype. This chain joins TRBV6-5 and TRBJ2-3, with 12 bases identical to TRBD2. Germline CDR1 is MNHEY and CDR2 is SVGAGI. Trimming cost V 2 bases and J 3 bases; bases outside gene matches: 6. The length of the CDR3 is 17 residues. The CDR3: CASSYTASGGATDTQYF. CDR3 DNA sequence: TGTGCCAGCAGTTACACAGCTAGCGGGGGGGCGACAGATACGCAGTATTTT.

This clonotype has at least ten counts. The CDR3 nucleotides are TGTGCCAGCAGCTTCGGGGGGTCTAGGGCAGATACGCAGTATTTT. This translates into CASSFGGSRADTQYF. V usage is TRBV9 and J usage is TRBJ2-3; the match to TRBD2 covers 7 bases. The CDR3 is 15 residues long. Germline values: CDR1 SGDLS, CDR2 YYNGEE. The junction had 9 bases not matched to a gene; V was cut back by 4 bases and J by 4 bases.

The sample holds many counts of this clonotype. The J gene is TRBJ2-3, the V gene TRBV5-1, with 9 bases matching TRBD1. The CDR3 extends over 14 amino acids. Per germline, CDR1 SGHRS and CDR2 YFSETQ. J gave up 6 bases and V 0 bases, and 2 bases lay outside the gene matches. For the CDR3, the DNA is TGCGCCAGCAGCTTGGGGACAGGGGTTGATACGCAGTATTTT. The encoded protein is CASSLGTGVDTQYF.

Many counts were recorded for this clonotype. CDR3 in amino acids: CSVESPLSSDGELFF. DNA for the CDR3: TGCAGCGTTGAAAGCCCTCTCAGTTCCGACGGGGAGCTGTTTTTT. This chain links TRBV29-1 with TRBJ2-2; no clear D. Trimming took off 2 bases at V and 7 bases at J, with 17 bases between the two ends. The germline CDR1 and CDR2 sequences are SQVTM and ANQGSEA. This CDR3 is built from 15 residues.

Ten or more counts support this clonotype. The chain employs TRBV28 and TRBJ2-2; D is possibly TRBD2 (6 bases). Per germline, CDR1 MDHEN and CDR2 SYDVKM. The germline V and J ends were trimmed by 7 bases and 4 bases, with 13 bases remaining between them. CDR3 length: 14 amino acids. This CDR3 is CASTRGLLTGELFF. For the CDR3, the DNA is TGTGCCAGCACTAGGGGACTCCTCACCGGGGAGCTGTTTTTT.

This clonotype showed up many times. This chain connects TRBV20-1 to TRBJ2-3; D may correspond to TRBD1 or TRBD2 (5 bases each). Germline CDR1 and CDR2: DFQATT and SNEGSKA (reference sequence). The CDR3 spans 15 residues. V lost 0 bases to trimming and J lost 4 bases, with 14 bases between them. The CDR3 reads CSARDPGLGADTQYF. CDR3 coding DNA: TGCAGTGCTAGAGATCCGGGGCTCGGCGCAGATACGCAGTATTTT.

The chain is built from TRBV7-3 and TRBJ1-1; the match to TRBD1 covers 7 bases. The germline CDR1 and CDR2 sequences are SGHTA and FQGTGA. The CDR3 length is 16 residues. V was pared by 5 bases and J by 1 base, with 10 bases of the junction left unmatched. In nucleotides, the CDR3 is TGTGCCAGCAGCCTCGCCCCGACAGGGCCGAACACTGAAGCTTTCTTT. Its protein is CASSLAPTGPNTEAFF.